This T cell receptor beta chain derives from a study of blood T cell repertoires in COVID-19. Study as a whole: Whether acute or convalescent, the COVID-19 samples came from the United States, Italy and Spain. T cells, B-cell-depleted T cells, or PBMCs supplied cDNA or gDNA.

The CDR3 contains 13 residues. The V gene's germline CDR1 is GTSNPN and CDR2 SVGIG (reference sequence). V lost 5 bases and J 3 bases, leaving 10 bases between the germline ends. Ages ranged from about 18 to 89 years, with residence in around 24 US areas. As handled by the study authors: Amplifying reference gene primers gave estimates of nucleated cell counts. Here immunoSEQ multiplex PCR was the method, and the copy in TCRdb shows in-frame clones only, minus some. V, J and clone size are those of that table, while D and trimming were read from the DNA. The sample holds 110,000 to 150,000 clones, around four fifths seen once.

The chain joins TRBV30 to TRBJ1-4; D not resolved. The sequence came from a woman between 35 and 50 years old who had recovered from COVID-19. The sample comprised PBMCs or T cells enriched from blood (not recorded which). The CDR3 region is CAWAVGANEKLFF. CDR3 nucleotides: TGTGCCTGGGCGGTCGGAGCTAATGAAAAACTGTTTTTT.